Included here is one T cell receptor beta chain sequence, with context. Its antigen is unknown. Some clones are missing from TCRdb's copy, which holds only in-frame ones; the method was immunoSEQ multiplex PCR. There are tens of thousands of clones in the sample; more than 85% occur only once, and approximately 0.8% lies in the top ten. This sample stems from a study of OX40 agonist ivuxolimab in advanced cancers. Study at large: The study treated patients with ivuxolimab, an agonistic anti-OX40 (CD134) antibody. Prior therapy, whether anti-PD-1, anti-PD-L1 or anti-CTLA-4, was allowed, and more than 35% had some. Dose-escalation patients suffered from hepatocellular carcinoma, melanoma, renal cell or head and neck cancer. General observations from the study: In general, CD8+ T cells held more expanded clones than CD4+ did, on average.

The receptor's source is an adult with an advanced solid tumor such as melanoma, head and neck, liver or kidney cancer. The sequenced sample was CD4+ or CD8+ T cells sorted from blood, obtained in a trial of the OX40 agonist ivuxolimab.

The CDR3 reads CAYGWVGRTTDTQYF. The CDR3 region has the DNA TGCGCCTACGGCTGGGTCGGTCGGACCACAGATACGCAGTATTTT. The chain is built from TRBV23-1 and TRBJ2-3, with D hard to call. TRBV23-1 is an open reading frame whose function is uncertain. This CDR3 region has 15 residues. V gave up 11 bases and J gave up 2 bases, with 20 bases separating them.